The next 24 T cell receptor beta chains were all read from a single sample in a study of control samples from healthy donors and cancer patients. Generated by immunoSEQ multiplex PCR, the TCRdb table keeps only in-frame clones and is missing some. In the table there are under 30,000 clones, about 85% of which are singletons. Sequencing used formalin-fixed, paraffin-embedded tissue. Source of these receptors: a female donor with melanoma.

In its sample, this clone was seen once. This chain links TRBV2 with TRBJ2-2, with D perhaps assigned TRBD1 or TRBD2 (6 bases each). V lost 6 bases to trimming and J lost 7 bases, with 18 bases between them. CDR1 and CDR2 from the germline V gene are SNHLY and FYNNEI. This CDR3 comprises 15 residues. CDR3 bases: TGTGCCAGCAGGTTAGGGGGGCTGACGCGCGGGGAGCTGTTTTTT. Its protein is CASRLGGLTRGELFF.

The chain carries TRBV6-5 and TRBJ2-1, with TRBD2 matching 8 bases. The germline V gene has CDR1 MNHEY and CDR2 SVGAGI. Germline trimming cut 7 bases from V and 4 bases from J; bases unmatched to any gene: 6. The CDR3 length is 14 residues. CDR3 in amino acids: CASKRAGEYNEQFF. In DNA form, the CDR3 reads TGTGCCAGCAAAAGAGCGGGAGAGTACAATGAGCAGTTCTTC.

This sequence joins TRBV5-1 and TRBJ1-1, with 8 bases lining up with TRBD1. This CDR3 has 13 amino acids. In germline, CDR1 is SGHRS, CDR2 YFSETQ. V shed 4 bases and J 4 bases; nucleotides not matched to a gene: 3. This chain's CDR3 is CASSVTGGTEAFF. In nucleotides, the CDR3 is TGCGCCAGCAGCGTCACAGGGGGCACTGAAGCTTTCTTT.

In DNA, the CDR3 is TGTGCCAGCAGTGAATTGGAGGGGTGGCACACTGAAGCTTTCTTT. It is translated as CASSELEGWHTEAFF. The chain carries TRBV6-1 and TRBJ1-1, with D perhaps TRBD1 (5 bases). The CDR3 is 15 amino acids. Germline V gives CDR1 MNHNS, CDR2 SASEGT. V lost 2 bases, J lost 3 bases, and 13 bases lay in between.

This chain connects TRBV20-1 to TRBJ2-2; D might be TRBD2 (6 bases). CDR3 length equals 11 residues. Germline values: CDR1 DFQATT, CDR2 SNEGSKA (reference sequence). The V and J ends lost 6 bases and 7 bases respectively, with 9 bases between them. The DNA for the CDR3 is TGCAGTGCAAAGGGAGGCGGGGAGCTGTTTTTT. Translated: CSAKGGGELFF.

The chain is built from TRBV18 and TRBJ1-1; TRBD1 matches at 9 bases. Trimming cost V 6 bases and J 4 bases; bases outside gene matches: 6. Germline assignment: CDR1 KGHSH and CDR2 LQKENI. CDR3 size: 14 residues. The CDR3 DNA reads TGTGCCAGCTCGCCCGGGACAGGGTCCACTGAAGCTTTCTTT. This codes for CASSPGTGSTEAFF.

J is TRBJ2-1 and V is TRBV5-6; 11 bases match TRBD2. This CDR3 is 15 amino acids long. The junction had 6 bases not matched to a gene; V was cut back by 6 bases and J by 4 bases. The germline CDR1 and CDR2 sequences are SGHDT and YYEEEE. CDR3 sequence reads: CASTPGLAVYNEQFF. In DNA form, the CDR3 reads TGTGCCAGCACCCCGGGACTAGCGGTTTACAATGAGCAGTTCTTC. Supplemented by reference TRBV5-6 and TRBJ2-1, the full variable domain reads DAGVTQSPTHLIKTRGQQVTLRCSPKSGHDTVSWYQQALGQGPQFIFQYYEEEERQRGNFPDRFSGHQFPNYSSELNVNALLLGDSALYLCASTPGLAVYNEQFFGPGTRLTVL.

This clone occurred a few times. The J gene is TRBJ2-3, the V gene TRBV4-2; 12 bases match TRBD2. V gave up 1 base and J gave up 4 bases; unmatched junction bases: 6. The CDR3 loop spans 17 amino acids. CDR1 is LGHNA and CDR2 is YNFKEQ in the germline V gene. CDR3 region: CASSQVASGRVADTQYF. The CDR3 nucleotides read TGTGCCAGCAGCCAAGTTGCTAGCGGGAGGGTGGCAGATACGCAGTATTTT.

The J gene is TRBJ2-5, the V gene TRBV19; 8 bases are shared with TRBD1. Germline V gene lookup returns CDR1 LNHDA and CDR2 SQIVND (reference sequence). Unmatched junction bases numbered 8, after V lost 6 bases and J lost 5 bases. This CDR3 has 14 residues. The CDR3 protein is CASRDQGARETQYF. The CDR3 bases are TGTGCCAGTAGGGACCAGGGGGCCCGCGAGACCCAGTACTTC.

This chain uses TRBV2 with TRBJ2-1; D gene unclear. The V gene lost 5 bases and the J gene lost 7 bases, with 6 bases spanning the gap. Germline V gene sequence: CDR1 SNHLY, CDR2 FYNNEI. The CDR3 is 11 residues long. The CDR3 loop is CASSLENEQFF. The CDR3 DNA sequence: TGTGCCAGCAGTCTAGAGAATGAGCAGTTCTTC.

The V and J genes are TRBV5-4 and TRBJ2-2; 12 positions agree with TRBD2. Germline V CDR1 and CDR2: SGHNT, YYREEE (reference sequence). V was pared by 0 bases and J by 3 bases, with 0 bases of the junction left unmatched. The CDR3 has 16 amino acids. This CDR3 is CASSLASGRDTGELFF. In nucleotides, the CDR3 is TGTGCCAGCAGCTTGGCTAGCGGGAGGGACACCGGGGAGCTGTTTTTT.

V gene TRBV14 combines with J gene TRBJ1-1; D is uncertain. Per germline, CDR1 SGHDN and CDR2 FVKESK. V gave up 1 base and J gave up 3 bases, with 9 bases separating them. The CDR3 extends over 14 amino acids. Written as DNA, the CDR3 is TGTGCCAGCAGCCAAGTACCCGGGGACACTGAAGCTTTCTTT. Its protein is CASSQVPGDTEAFF.

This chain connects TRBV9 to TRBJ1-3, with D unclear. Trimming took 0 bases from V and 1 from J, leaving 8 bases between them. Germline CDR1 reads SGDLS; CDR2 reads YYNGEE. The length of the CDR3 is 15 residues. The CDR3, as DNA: TGTGCCAGCAGCGTAGGTGAAGGGTCTGGAAACACCATATATTTT. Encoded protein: CASSVGEGSGNTIYF.

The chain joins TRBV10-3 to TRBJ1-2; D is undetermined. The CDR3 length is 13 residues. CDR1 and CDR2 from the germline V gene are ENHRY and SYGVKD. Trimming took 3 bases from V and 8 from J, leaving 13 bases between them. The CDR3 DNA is TGTGCCATCAGTGACTCGGGCCCCGAGGGCTACACCTTC. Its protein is CAISDSGPEGYTF.

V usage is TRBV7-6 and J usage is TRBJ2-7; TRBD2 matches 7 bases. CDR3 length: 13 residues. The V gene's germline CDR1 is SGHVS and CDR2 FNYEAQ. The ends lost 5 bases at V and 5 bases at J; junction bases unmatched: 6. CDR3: CASSPTSWNEQYF. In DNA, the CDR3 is TGTGCCAGCAGCCCGACTAGCTGGAACGAGCAGTACTTC.

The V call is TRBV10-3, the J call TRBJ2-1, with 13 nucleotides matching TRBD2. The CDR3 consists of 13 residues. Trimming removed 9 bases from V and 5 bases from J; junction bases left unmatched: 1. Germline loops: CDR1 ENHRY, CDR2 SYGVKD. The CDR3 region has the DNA TGTGCCATTGGACTAGCGGGAGACAATGAGCAGTTCTTC. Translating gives CAIGLAGDNEQFF.

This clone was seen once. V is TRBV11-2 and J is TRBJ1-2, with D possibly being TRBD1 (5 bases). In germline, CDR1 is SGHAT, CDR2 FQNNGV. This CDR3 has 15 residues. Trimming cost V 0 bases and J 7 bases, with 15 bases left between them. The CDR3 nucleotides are TGTGCCAGCAGCTTAGAACCCGCAGGGCCTGCTGGCTACACCTTC. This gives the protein CASSLEPAGPAGYTF. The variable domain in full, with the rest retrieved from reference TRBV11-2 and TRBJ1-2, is EAGVAQSPRYKIIEKRQSVAFWCNPISGHATLYWYQQILGQGPKLLIQFQNNGVVDDSQLPKDRFSAERLKGVDSTLKIQPAKLEDSAVYLCASSLEPAGPAGYTFGSGTRLTVV.

This CDR3 is CASSTGQGTYGYTF. CDR3 sequence (DNA): TGTGCCAGCAGTACGGGACAGGGAACCTATGGCTACACCTTC. This chain links TRBV25-1 with TRBJ1-2; 9 nucleotides agree with TRBD1. CDR1 and CDR2 (germline): MGHDK, SYGVNS. With 5 bases clipped from V and 4 bases from J, the junction kept 5 bases outside the gene matches. This CDR3 comprises 14 residues.

CDR3 DNA: TGTGCCAGCAGCTCGGACAGGGCCAAAAACATTCAGTACTTC. This encodes CASSSDRAKNIQYF. The V and J genes are TRBV7-9 and TRBJ2-4; 7 positions agree with TRBD1. Unmatched junction bases numbered 1, after V lost 4 bases and J lost 1 base. Germline V gene lookup returns CDR1 SEHNR and CDR2 FQNEAQ (reference sequence). The CDR3 has 14 amino acids.

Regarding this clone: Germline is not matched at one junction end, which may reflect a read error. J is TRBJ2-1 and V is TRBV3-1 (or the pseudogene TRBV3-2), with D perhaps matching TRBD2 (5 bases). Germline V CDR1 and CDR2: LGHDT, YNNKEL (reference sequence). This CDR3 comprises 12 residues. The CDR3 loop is CVSSHLLRAPLF. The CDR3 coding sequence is TGTGTCAGCAGCCACCTCTTGAGGGCCCCGCTCTTC.

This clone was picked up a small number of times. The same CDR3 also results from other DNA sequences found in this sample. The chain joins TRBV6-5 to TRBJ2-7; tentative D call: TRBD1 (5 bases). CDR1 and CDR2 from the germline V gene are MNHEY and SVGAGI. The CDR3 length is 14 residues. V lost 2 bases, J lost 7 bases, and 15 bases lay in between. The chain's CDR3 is CASSYDSSVGEQYF. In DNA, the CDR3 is TGTGCCAGCAGTTACGACAGTTCAGTGGGGGAGCAGTACTTC.

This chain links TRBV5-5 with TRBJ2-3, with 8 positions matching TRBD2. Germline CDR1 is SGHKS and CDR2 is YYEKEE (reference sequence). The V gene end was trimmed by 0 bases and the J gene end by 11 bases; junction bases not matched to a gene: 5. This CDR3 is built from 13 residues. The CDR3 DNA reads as TGTGCCAGCAGCTTGGCCGAAGGGACTAGGCAGTATTTT. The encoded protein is CASSLAEGTRQYF.

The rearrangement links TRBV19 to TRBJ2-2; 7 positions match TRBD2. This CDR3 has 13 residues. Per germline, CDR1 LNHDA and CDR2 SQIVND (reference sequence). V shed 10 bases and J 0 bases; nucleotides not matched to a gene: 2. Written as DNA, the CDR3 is TGTGCCACCGGGAGGACGAACACCGGGGAGCTGTTTTTT. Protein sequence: CATGRTNTGELFF.

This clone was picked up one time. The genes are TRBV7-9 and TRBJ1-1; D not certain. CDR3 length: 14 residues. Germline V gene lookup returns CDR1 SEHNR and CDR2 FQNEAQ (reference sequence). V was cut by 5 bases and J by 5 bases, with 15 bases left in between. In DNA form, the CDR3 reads TGTGCCAGCAGCCCTCAGACTCTGTGGACTGAAGCTTTCTTT. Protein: CASSPQTLWTEAFF. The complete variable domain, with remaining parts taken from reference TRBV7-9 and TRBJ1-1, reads DTGVSQNPRHKITKRGQNVTFRCDPISEHNRLYWYRQTLGQGPEFLTYFQNEAQLEKSRLLSDRFSAERPKGSFSTLEIQRTEQGDSAMYLCASSPQTLWTEAFFGQGTRLTVV.